Included here is one TCR beta chain sequence, with context. Its matching antigen is unknown. This sample was taken from a study of shared clonotypes between healthy human individuals. General observations from the study: An expected dependence of interdonor clonotype sharing on sequencing depth was noted.

This CDR3 spans 16 amino acids. CDR1 MNHNS and CDR2 SASEGT come from the germline V gene. The ends were cut back, 3 bases at V and 6 bases at J, with 17 bases in the middle. Some clones are missing from TCRdb's copy, which holds only in-frame ones; the method was immunoSEQ multiplex PCR. The table records 1,400,000 or so clones, roughly 98.5% of them present only once. The chain employs TRBV6-1 and TRBJ2-2; no clear D gene. Sequenced input: naive CD4+ T cells sorted from blood. Subset here: CD45RA+ positively selected. The TCR sequence derives from a man younger than 40 in good health. CDR3 loop: CASSDLRAQVAGELFF. The CDR3 coding sequence is TGTGCCAGCAGTGACCTACGAGCCCAGGTCGCCGGGGAGCTGTTTTTT.